This TCR beta chain comes out of a study of blood T cell repertoires in COVID-19. About the research overall: COVID-19 samples from acute and convalescent phases originated in the United States, Italy and Spain. T cells, B-cell-depleted T cells, or PBMCs provided the cDNA or gDNA that served as material.

Germline assignment: CDR1 SQVTM and CDR2 ANQGSEA. The ends were cut back, 4 bases at V and 7 bases at J, with 22 bases in the middle. This CDR3 comprises 15 residues. Under the authors' procedure: Reference gene primers were amplified, and this amplification served to estimate nucleated cell counts. Using immunoSEQ multiplex PCR, the repertoire was profiled, and TCRdb retains in-frame clones only, with some absent. V, J and clone size derive from that table, while D and trimming were established from the DNA sequence. Of around 30,000 clones listed, around 90% are singletons. Sequencing was performed on peripheral blood. The chain combines TRBV29-1 with TRBJ1-1; tentatively, D is TRBD1 (6 bases). The origin of this receptor is an older man with active COVID-19. The CDR3 nucleotides read TGCAGCGTTGGGGATGGGCACAGGGTAAGGAGTGAAGCTTTCTTT. Its translation: CSVGDGHRVRSEAFF.